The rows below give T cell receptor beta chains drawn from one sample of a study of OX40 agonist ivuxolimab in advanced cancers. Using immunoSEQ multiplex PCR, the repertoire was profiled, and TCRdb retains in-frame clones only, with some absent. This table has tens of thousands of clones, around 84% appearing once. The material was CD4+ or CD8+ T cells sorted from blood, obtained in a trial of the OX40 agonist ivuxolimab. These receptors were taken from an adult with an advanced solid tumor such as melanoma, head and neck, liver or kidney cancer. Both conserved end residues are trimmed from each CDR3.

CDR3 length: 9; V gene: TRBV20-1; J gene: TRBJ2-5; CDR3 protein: SARDGETQY
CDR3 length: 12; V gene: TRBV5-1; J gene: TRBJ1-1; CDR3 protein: ASSSQGLNTEAF
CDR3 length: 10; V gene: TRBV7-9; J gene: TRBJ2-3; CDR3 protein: ASSLTGDTQY
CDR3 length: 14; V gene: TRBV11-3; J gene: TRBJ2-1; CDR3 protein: ASSPHVRGRGPKQF
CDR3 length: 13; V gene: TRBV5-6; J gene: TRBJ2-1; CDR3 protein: ASSGAEVSYNEQF
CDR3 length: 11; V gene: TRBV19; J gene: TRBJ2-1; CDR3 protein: ASSIGSPNEQF
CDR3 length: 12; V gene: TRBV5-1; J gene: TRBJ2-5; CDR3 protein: ASSLLGFQETQY
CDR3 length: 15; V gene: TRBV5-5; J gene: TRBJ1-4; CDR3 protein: ASSFVGVGTANEKLF
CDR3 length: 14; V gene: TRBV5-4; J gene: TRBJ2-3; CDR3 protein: ASSLTSGSEADTQY
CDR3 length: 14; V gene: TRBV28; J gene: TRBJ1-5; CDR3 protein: ASRKSTGGRNQPQH
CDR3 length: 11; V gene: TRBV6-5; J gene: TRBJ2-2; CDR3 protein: ASTRGNTGELF
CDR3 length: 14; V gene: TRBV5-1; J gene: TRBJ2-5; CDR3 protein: ASSLTTGGAWETQY
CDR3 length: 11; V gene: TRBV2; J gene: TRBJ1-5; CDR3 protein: ASSWDSNQPQH
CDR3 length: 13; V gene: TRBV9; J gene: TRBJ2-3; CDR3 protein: ASSLTGQVTDTQY
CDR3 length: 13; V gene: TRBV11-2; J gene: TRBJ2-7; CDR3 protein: ASSQGLAGTYEQY
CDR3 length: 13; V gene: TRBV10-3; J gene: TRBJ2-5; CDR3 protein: AISEPGTTQETQY
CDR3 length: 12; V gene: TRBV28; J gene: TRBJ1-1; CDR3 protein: ASSPGGSVTEAF
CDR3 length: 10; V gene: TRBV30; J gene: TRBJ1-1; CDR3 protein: AGNRGNTEAF
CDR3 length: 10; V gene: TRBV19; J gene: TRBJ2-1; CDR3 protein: ASRDRDNEQF
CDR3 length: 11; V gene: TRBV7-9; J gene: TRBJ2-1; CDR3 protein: ASSVAAGTKQF
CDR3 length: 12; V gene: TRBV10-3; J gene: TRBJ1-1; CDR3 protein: AISEGWNRGEAF
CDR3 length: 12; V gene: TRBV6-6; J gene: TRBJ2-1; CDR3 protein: ASSYATGNNEQF
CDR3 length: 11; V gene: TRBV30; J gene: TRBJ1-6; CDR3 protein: AWSVKGNSPLH
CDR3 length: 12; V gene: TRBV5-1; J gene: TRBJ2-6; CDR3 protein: ASNVEPGANVLT
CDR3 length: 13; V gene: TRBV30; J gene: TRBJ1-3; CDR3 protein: AWSDTGLSGNTIY
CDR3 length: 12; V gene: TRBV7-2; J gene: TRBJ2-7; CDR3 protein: ASSLSSGTYEQY
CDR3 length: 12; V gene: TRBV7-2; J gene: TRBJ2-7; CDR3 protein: ASSDVQGALEQY
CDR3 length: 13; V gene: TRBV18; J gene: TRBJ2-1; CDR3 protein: ASSPRRDSYNEQF
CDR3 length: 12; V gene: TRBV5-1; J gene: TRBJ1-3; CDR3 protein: ASSRQGSGNTIY
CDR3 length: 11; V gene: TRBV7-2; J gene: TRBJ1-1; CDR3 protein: ASSFLMGEGAF
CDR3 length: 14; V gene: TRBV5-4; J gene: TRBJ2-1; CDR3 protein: ASSPSGGNSYNEQF
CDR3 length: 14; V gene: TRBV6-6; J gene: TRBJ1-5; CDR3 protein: ASSYPKTESNQPQH
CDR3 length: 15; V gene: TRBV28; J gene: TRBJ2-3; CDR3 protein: ASSLWMSGKGADTQY
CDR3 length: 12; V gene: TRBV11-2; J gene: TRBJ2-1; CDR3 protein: ASSLDPGSREQF
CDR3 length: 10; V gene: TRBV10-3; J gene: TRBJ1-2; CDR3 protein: AISELGAGYT
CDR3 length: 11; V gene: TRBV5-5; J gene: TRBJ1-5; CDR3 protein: ASSFPGNQPQH
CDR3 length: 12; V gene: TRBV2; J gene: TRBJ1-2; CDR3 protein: ASSGQGANYGYT
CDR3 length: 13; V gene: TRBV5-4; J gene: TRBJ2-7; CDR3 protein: ASSPARGFTYEQY
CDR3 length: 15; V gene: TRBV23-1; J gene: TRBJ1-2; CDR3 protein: ASSQGRVVPAGRGYT
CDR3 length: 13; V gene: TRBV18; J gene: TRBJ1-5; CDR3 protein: ASSLRQEGSQPQH